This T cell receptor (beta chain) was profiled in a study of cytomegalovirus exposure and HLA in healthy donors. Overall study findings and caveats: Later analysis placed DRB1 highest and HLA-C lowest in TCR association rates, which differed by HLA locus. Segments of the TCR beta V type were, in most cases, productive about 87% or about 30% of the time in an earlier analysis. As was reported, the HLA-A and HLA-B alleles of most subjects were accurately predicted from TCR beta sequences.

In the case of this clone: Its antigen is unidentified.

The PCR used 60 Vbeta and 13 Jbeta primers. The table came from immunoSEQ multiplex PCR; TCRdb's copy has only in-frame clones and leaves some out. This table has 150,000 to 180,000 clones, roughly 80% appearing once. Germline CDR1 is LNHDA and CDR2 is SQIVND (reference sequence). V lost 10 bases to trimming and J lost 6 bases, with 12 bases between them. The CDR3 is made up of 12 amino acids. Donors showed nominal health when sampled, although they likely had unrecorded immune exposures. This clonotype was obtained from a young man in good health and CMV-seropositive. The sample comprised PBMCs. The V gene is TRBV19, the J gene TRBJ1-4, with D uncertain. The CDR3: CATQALDEKLFF. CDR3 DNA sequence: TGTGCCACTCAAGCCCTCGATGAAAAACTGTTTTTT. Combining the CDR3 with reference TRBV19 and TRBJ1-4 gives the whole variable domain DGGITQSPKYLFRKEGQNVTLSCEQNLNHDAMYWYRQDPGQGLRLIYYSQIVNDFQKGDIAEGYSVSREKKESFPLTVTSAQKNPTAFYLCATQALDEKLFFGSGTQLSVL.